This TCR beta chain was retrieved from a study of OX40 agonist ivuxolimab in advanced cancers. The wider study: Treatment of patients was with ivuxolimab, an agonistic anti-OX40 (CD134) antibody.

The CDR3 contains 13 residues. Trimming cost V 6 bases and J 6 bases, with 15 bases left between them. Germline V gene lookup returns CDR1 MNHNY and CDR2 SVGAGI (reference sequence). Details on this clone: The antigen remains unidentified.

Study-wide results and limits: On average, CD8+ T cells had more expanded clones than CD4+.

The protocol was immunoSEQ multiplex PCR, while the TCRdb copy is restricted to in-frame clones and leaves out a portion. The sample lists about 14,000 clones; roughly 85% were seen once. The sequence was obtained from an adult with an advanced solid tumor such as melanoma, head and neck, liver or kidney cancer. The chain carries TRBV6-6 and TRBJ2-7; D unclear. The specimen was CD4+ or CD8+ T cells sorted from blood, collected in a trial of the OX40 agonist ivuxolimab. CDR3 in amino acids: CASSYRSKAEQYF. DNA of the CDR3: TGTGCCAGCAGCTACCGATCTAAAGCCGAGCAGTACTTC.